One and the same sample provided the 24 T cell receptor beta chains below, sequenced in a study of blood T cells in healthy people across ages (dated by TCRdb to the mid-2010s). The library relied on 5' RACE. TCRdb records Illumina HiSeq 2500 as the sequencer. The second PCR ran for about 6 to 12 cycles and used a J-beta primer mix along with a sample-barcoded 5' primer. TCRdb passed the public sequencing reads through fastp at Q25 and MiXCR, retaining productive beta sequences. Entries that share a CDR3 protein sequence are merged under the most common genes and DNA. The sample records some 640,000 distinct CDR3 sequences, about half of which are singletons. The top ten constitute 25% to 35% of the sample. Sequencing was performed on blood. The receptor set was obtained from a woman aged 55-69 years in good health.

In this sample, this clonotype turned up a few times. J is TRBJ2-3 and V is TRBV4-2; perhaps TRBD2 as D (6 bases). Germline V gene data show CDR1 as LGHNA and CDR2 as YNFKEQ. The CDR3 sequence is 14 residues long. The V end lost 5 bases, the J end lost 5 bases, and 14 bases lay between the germline ends. The CDR3: CASSRIGGKDTQYF. The CDR3, as DNA: TGTGCCAGCAGCAGGATTGGCGGGAAAGATACGCAGTATTTT.

This chain links TRBV5-4 with TRBJ1-2, with TRBD1 as a possible D gene (5 bases). Trimming cost V 3 bases and J 7 bases, with 10 bases left between them. Germline loops: CDR1 SGHNT, CDR2 YYREEE (reference sequence). The CDR3 is 12 residues long. The CDR3: CASSSGTAGYTF. The CDR3, as DNA: TGTGCCAGCAGCTCCGGGACTGCTGGCTACACCTTC.

This clonotype was recorded a few times. The chain joins TRBV20-1 to TRBJ2-3; D remains unclear. Germline assignment: CDR1 DFQATT and CDR2 SNEGSKA (reference sequence). This CDR3 is 13 amino acids long. V lost 4 bases to trimming and J lost 0 bases, with 8 bases between them. Here the CDR3 reads CSAKPSSTDTQYF. CDR3 DNA: TGCAGTGCTAAGCCCTCTAGCACAGATACGCAGTATTTT.

This rearrangement joins TRBV3-1 to TRBJ2-5, with TRBD1 matching over 9 bases. The assigned J gene may be wrong: the sequence end matches TRBJ2-7 better. The CDR3 length is 16 residues. Germline V gene data show CDR1 as LGHDT and CDR2 as YNNKEL (reference sequence). CDR3 DNA sequence: TGTGCCAGCAGCCAGCCTCCGGGACAGGGAGGGTACGAGCAGTACTTC. It yields the protein CASSQPPGQGGYEQYF.

This clonotype was observed at least ten times. As DNA, the CDR3 is TGTGCCAGCAGCCAACGTGGCGGGGTCAATGAGCAGTTCTTC. Its translation: CASSQRGGVNEQFF. The chain couples TRBV11-2 to TRBJ2-1, with D perhaps matching TRBD2 (6 bases). Germline V gene lookup returns CDR1 SGHAT and CDR2 FQNNGV. The CDR3 is 14 residues long. Trimming shortened V by 5 bases and J by 6 bases, and 14 bases separated the two germline ends.

The genes are TRBV6-6 and TRBJ2-4; 12 positions agree with TRBD2. The J call may be incorrect, as the DNA end agrees better with TRBJ2-7. This CDR3 is 15 amino acids long. Germline lookup yields CDR1 MNHNY and CDR2 SVGAGI (reference sequence). The CDR3: CASSYGGLAGYEQYF. For the CDR3, the DNA is TGTGCCAGCAGTTACGGGGGACTAGCGGGTTACGAGCAGTACTTC.

In this sample, this clonotype turned up a few times. The J gene is TRBJ1-4, the V gene TRBV6-5, with D perhaps TRBD1 (6 bases). This CDR3 comprises 16 residues. Germline V lookup: CDR1 MNHEY, CDR2 SVGAGI. Trimming took 6 bases from V and 1 from J, leaving 15 bases between them. CDR3 coding DNA: TGTGCCAGCAGCCGCGGACAGCCTTTAACTAATGAAAAACTGTTTTTT. This sequence encodes CASSRGQPLTNEKLFF.

This chain joins TRBV6-2 or TRBV6-3 and TRBJ2-5, with 7 bases fitting TRBD1. The J call is uncertain, as TRBJ2-7 better fits the DNA end. The CDR3 contains 15 residues. Germline CDR1 reads MNHEY; CDR2 reads SVGEGT. The DNA of the CDR3 is TGTGCCAGCAGTTCCCCGGGACAGTTAATCTACGAGCAGTACTTC. Translated: CASSSPGQLIYEQYF.

The chain couples TRBV20-1 to TRBJ2-1; D possibly corresponds to TRBD2 (7 bases). Trimming took 2 bases from V and 9 from J, leaving 14 bases between them. Germline CDR1 and CDR2: DFQATT and SNEGSKA (reference sequence). The CDR3 covers 13 residues. The CDR3 DNA reads as TGCAGTGCTAGATGGCAGGGGAGGGGTGAGCAGTTCTTC. Protein sequence: CSARWQGRGEQFF.

This clonotype has more than one count but fewer than ten. This sequence joins TRBV7-8 and TRBJ2-7; 7 bases map to TRBD1. CDR1 is SGHVS, CDR2 FQNEAQ, per germline. The CDR3 consists of 15 residues. J gave up 3 bases and V 4 bases, and 9 bases lay outside the gene matches. CDR3 nucleotide sequence: TGTGCCAGCAGCTCCCACCGACAGGGTTTCTACGAGCAGTACTTC. It encodes CASSSHRQGFYEQYF. Drawing the rest from reference TRBV7-8 and TRBJ2-7, the complete variable domain is GAGVSQSPRYKVAKRGQDVALRCDPISGHVSLFWYQQALGQGPEFLTYFQNEAQLDKSGLPSDRFFAERPEGSVSTLKIQRTQQEDSAVYLCASSSHRQGFYEQYFGPGTRLTVT.

About this clonotype: The junction shows a germline mismatch at one end, possibly a read error. The J gene is TRBJ2-1, the V gene TRBV10-3; D remains unclear. The length of the CDR3 is 11 residues. Germline V gene lookup returns CDR1 ENHRY and CDR2 SYGVKD. CDR3 DNA sequence: TGTGCCAGCAGTGAGGTAGCTGAGCAGTTCTTC. Translating gives CASSEVAEQFF.

The chain is built from TRBV11-1 and TRBJ2-5; D gene uncertain. This CDR3 comprises 11 residues. The germline V gene has CDR1 SGHAT and CDR2 FQDESV (reference sequence). Trimming left V 3 bases short and J 11 bases short, with 10 bases between. CDR3 DNA: TGTGCCAGCAGCTTGGGCCATAAGCAGTACTTC. Amino acid sequence: CASSLGHKQYF.

This clonotype has just a few counts. The V call is TRBV20-1, the J call TRBJ2-7; the D gene is possibly TRBD2 (5 bases). The CDR3 runs to 13 residues. Trimming stripped 1 base from V and 4 bases from J, with 11 bases between. Germline CDR1 is DFQATT and CDR2 is SNEGSKA (reference sequence). DNA for the CDR3: TGCAGTGCTAGAGCCCCTAGCTCTTACGAGCAGTACTTC. Translated: CSARAPSSYEQYF.

This clonotype has only a few counts. This rearrangement joins TRBV20-1 to TRBJ2-7; 11 nucleotides line up with TRBD1. Germline V gene lookup returns CDR1 DFQATT and CDR2 SNEGSKA (reference sequence). The J segment lost 4 bases and the V segment lost 6 bases, leaving 11 bases of the junction unmatched. CDR3 size: 15 residues. In nucleotides, the CDR3 is TGCAGTGCGACAGACCGGACAGGGGGCTATTACGAGCAGTACTTC. Translating it yields CSATDRTGGYYEQYF.

The chain is built from TRBV20-1 and TRBJ2-5, with TRBD2 matching over 12 bases. V trimming: 6 bases; J trimming: 4 bases; junction bases outside the gene matches: 6. Per the germline V gene, CDR1 is DFQATT and CDR2 is SNEGSKA (reference sequence). The CDR3 spans 14 residues. The CDR3 coding sequence is TGCAGTGCCGGGGGACTAGCGGGTCGAGAGACCCAGTACTTC. It translates to CSAGGLAGRETQYF.

The CDR3 DNA follows: TGTGCCAGCAGTTATGGGCCAGCGTCCACCTACGAGCAGTACTTC. Amino acids: CASSYGPASTYEQYF. The V call is TRBV6-5, the J call TRBJ2-4; D gene ambiguous. The DNA matches TRBJ2-7 better at its end, which makes the J call doubtful. The CDR3 runs 15 residues. Germline values: CDR1 MNHEY, CDR2 SVGAGI.

V and J are TRBV13 and TRBJ2-4; TRBD2 might be the D (6 bases). The DNA end is a closer match to TRBJ2-7, so the J assignment may be wrong. The CDR3 runs 15 residues. CDR1 and CDR2 from the germline V gene are PRHDT and FYEKMQ (reference sequence). The CDR3 DNA reads TGTGCCAGCAGCCAAGGGACTCCCGGAGGGTACGAGCAGTACTTC. Translation gives CASSQGTPGGYEQYF.

The CDR3 DNA reads as TGTGCTAGTGCCACTCCTCGGCCCGGGACTAGCGGGAGGTTGTATGAGCAGTTCTTC. Protein sequence: CASATPRPGTSGRLYEQFF. The V gene is TRBV12-5, the J gene TRBJ2-1; 15 bases are a match to TRBD2. The ends lost 7 bases at V and 8 bases at J; junction bases unmatched: 18. Germline V gene sequence: CDR1 LGHNT, CDR2 FRNRAP. The CDR3 loop spans 19 amino acids. The full variable domain, completed using reference TRBV12-5 and TRBJ2-1, is DARVTQTPRHKVTEMGQEVTMRCQPILGHNTVFWYRQTMMQGLELLAYFRNRAPLDDSGMPKDRFSAEMPDATLATLKIQPSEPRDSAVYFCASATPRPGTSGRLYEQFFGPGTRLTVL.

The V call is TRBV28, the J call TRBJ2-7, with 10 bases identical to TRBD2. Looked up from germline, CDR1 is MDHEN and CDR2 is SYDVKM. This CDR3 has 16 amino acids. V was pared by 8 bases and J by 2 bases, with 12 bases of the junction left unmatched. CDR3 in amino acids: CASPPSGRDQAYEQYF. The CDR3 region has the DNA TGTGCCAGCCCTCCTAGCGGGAGAGATCAGGCCTACGAGCAGTACTTC.

This clonotype was picked up a small number of times. The rearrangement joins TRBV12-3 or TRBV12-4 to TRBJ2-4, with a tentative D call TRBD1 (5 bases). V shed 2 bases and J shed 0 bases, with 11 bases lying between them. CDR3 size: 16 residues. This CDR3 reads CASSLHRSLAKNIQYF. As DNA, the CDR3 is TGTGCCAGCAGTTTACACAGGAGCCTAGCCAAAAACATTCAGTACTTC.

The gene calls are TRBV6-2 or TRBV6-3 and TRBJ2-2, with 10 bases that match TRBD2. The CDR3 length is 15 residues. Germline CDR1 is MNHEY and CDR2 is SVGEGT. The V segment lost 7 bases and the J segment 8 bases; nucleotides outside the gene matches: 10. The CDR3 DNA follows: TGTGCCAGCACCCTCCTAGCGGGAGAGGGGGGGGAGCTGTTTTTT. This translates into CASTLLAGEGGELFF.

This clonotype was counted a single time. J is TRBJ2-1 and V is TRBV20-1; 10 bases map to TRBD2. J was trimmed by 0 bases and V by 2 bases; bases with no gene match: 4. This CDR3 is 16 amino acids long. CDR1 and CDR2 from the germline V gene are DFQATT and SNEGSKA (reference sequence). The CDR3 loop is CSARSRTSGSYNEQFF. CDR3 DNA: TGCAGTGCTAGATCCCGGACTAGCGGCTCCTACAATGAGCAGTTCTTC.

This clonotype occurred many times. The gene calls are TRBV28 and TRBJ2-7, with 9 positions matching TRBD2. The V segment lost 4 bases and the J segment 1 base; nucleotides outside the gene matches: 5. Germline V gives CDR1 MDHEN, CDR2 SYDVKM. There are 15 residues in the CDR3. CDR3 protein: CASSSAGGRSYEQYF. The CDR3 DNA reads TGTGCCAGCAGTTCAGCGGGAGGAAGGTCCTACGAGCAGTACTTC.

This sequence joins TRBV7-9 and TRBJ2-3; D is perhaps TRBD1 (7 bases). The germline V gene has CDR1 SEHNR and CDR2 FQNEAQ (reference sequence). The V end lost 6 bases, the J end lost 0 bases, and 13 bases lay between the germline ends. This CDR3 has 15 residues. The chain's CDR3 is CASRDQGGSTDTQYF. CDR3 in DNA: TGTGCCAGCAGGGATCAGGGGGGTAGCACAGATACGCAGTATTTT. The variable domain in full, completed from reference TRBV7-9 and TRBJ2-3, reads DTGVSQNPRHKITKRGQNVTFRCDPISEHNRLYWYRQTLGQGPEFLTYFQNEAQLEKSRLLSDRFSAERPKGSFSTLEIQRTEQGDSAMYLCASRDQGGSTDTQYFGPGTRLTVL.